One and the same sample provided the 4 T cell receptor beta chains below, sequenced in a study of post-analysis software for immune sequencing data. The TCR beta cDNA libraries contained unique molecular identifiers. TCRdb called the PCR reads again in MiXCR, with one record for every CDR3 protein. The sample consists of hundreds of thousands of distinct CDR3 sequences, roughly 27% of them appearing once. For these TCRs, the target antigens are not known. General study results and limits: Relative to controls, patients had roughly five TRBV segments at higher frequency, with TRBV5-6, TRBV5-1 and TRBV20-1 among these.

Sequencing was performed on blood. These receptors were collected from a girl aged 5-17 years with multiple sclerosis.

For this clonotype: This clone may be a read error of a much larger clone one base away. This chain uses TRBV29-1 with TRBJ2-6; D gene uncertain. The V gene's germline CDR1 is SQVTM and CDR2 ANQGSEA. V was pared by 8 bases and J by 8 bases, with 10 bases between. The CDR3 totals 11 residues. The CDR3 sequence is CSLFETNVLTF. In nucleotides, the CDR3 is TGCAGCCTTTTTGAGACCAACGTCCTGACTTTC.

The rearrangement links TRBV28 to TRBJ1-3, with D uncertain. V lost 3 bases and J lost 2, with 8 bases in between. This CDR3 spans 14 amino acids. The germline V gene has CDR1 MDHEN and CDR2 SYDVKM. The CDR3 coding sequence is TGTGCCAGCAGTTTCACCCCAGCTGGAAACACCATATATTTT. Its translation is CASSFTPAGNTIYF.

The rearrangement joins TRBV4-3 to TRBJ2-2, with D maybe TRBD1 (6 bases). Germline V gene sequence: CDR1 LGHNA, CDR2 YSLEER. The V and J ends lost 0 bases and 0 bases respectively, with 8 bases between them. This CDR3 is built from 16 residues. The CDR3 DNA follows: TGCGCCAGCAGCCAAGAGGGGACACCGAACACCGGGGAGCTGTTTTTT. This encodes CASSQEGTPNTGELFF.

This clonotype was recorded a few times. The J gene is TRBJ2-1, the V gene TRBV6-4; D remains unclear. V dropped 8 bases and J dropped 6 bases, with 17 bases sitting between them. The CDR3 is 14 amino acids. The germline V gene has CDR1 MRHNA and CDR2 SNTAGT. The CDR3 region is CASPGTAAFNEQFF. The CDR3 nucleotides read TGTGCCAGCCCTGGAACTGCGGCTTTCAATGAGCAGTTCTTC.